These T cell receptor beta chains were read from a single sample in a study of regulatory T cells in long-lasting Graves disease. TCRdb passed the multiplex PCR reads through MiXCR, listing each CDR3 protein once. Among about 300,000 distinct CDR3 sequences listed, 15% to 20% were seen once. The specimen comprised peripheral blood mononuclear cells (PBMCs), sampled at new diagnosis, from a patient treated with antithyroid drugs. These receptors all stem from a female donor with Graves disease. CDR3s include the opening cysteine and the closing phenylalanine or tryptophan. A D gene is named only where the DNA matches it firmly. The size entry is marked missing in some rows and otherwise reads once, few, many or a size class.

V gene	clone size	D gene	J gene	CDR3 protein	CDR3 DNA
TRBV29-1	many	-	TRBJ1-1	CSVGDNTEAFF	TGCAGCGTTGGAGATAACACTGAAGCTTTCTTT
TRBV3-1	many	-	TRBJ1-1	CASSQGPPGQGTRAGTEAFF	TGTGCCAGCAGCCAAGGCCCCCCGGGACAAGGTACTCGCGCGGGAACTGAAGCTTTCTTT
TRBV28	-	TRBD2	TRBJ2-1	CASSLGLAGSSFRDNEQFF	TGTGCCAGCAGTTTGGGGCTAGCGGGATCTTCTTTTCGGGACAATGAGCAGTTCTTC
TRBV24-1	few	-	TRBJ1-5	CATSDRGVEPQHF	TGTGCCACCAGTGACAGGGGCGTGGAGCCCCAGCATTTT
TRBV2	many	-	TRBJ2-2	CASTRQANTGELFF	TGTGCCAGCACGAGACAGGCGAACACCGGGGAGCTGTTTTTT
TRBV2	many	-	TRBJ2-5	CASSVQGEETQYF	TGTGCCAGCAGTGTTCAAGGGGAAGAGACCCAGTACTTC
TRBV29-1	many	TRBD1	TRBJ2-1	CSAGTGDNEQFF	TGCAGCGCTGGGACAGGGGACAATGAGCAGTTCTTC
TRBV7-2	-	TRBD2	TRBJ2-5	CASNILSGRRGETQYF	TGTGCCAGCAACATACTTAGCGGGAGAAGGGGGGAGACCCAGTACTTC
TRBV7-3	many	TRBD1	TRBJ2-3	CASSQTGGSPDTQYF	TGTGCCAGCAGCCAAACAGGGGGCAGCCCAGATACGCAGTATTTT
TRBV3-1	many	TRBD2	TRBJ2-3	CASSLGLAASTDTQYF	TGTGCCAGCAGCCTGGGACTAGCGGCTTCCACAGATACGCAGTATTTT
TRBV20-1	many	TRBD2	TRBJ2-1	CSATRLAGEGNEQFF	TGCAGTGCAACCCGACTAGCGGGAGAAGGGAATGAGCAGTTCTTC
TRBV28	many	-	TRBJ2-2	CASSFGQPTGELFF	TGTGCCAGCAGTTTTGGCCAGCCAACCGGGGAGCTGTTTTTT
TRBV2	many	TRBD1	TRBJ2-3	CASSSTPPDRADTDTQYF	TGTGCCAGCAGTTCAACACCACCGGACAGGGCTGACACAGATACGCAGTATTTT
TRBV11-3	many	-	TRBJ2-1	CASSLVGWGSYNEQFF	TGTGCCAGCAGCTTAGTGGGTTGGGGCTCCTACAATGAGCAGTTCTTC
TRBV6-2/TRBV6-3	many	-	TRBJ1-5	CASSSGRDFGNQPQHF	TGTGCCAGCAGTTCAGGCAGAGATTTTGGCAATCAGCCCCAGCATTTT
TRBV5-1	many	TRBD2	TRBJ2-1	CASSRSGTSTFNEQFF	TGCGCCAGCAGCAGGTCCGGGACTAGCACGTTTAATGAGCAGTTCTTC
TRBV7-9	few	-	TRBJ2-1	CASSPGRAGVYNEQFF	TGTGCCAGCAGCCCAGGTAGGGCAGGGGTCTACAATGAGCAGTTCTTC
TRBV7-9	many	-	TRBJ1-1	CASSPDPAPNTEAFF	TGTGCCAGCAGCCCGGACCCAGCTCCGAACACTGAAGCTTTCTTT
TRBV20-1	few	TRBD1	TRBJ2-7	CSAREDREQYF	TGCAGTGCTAGAGAGGACAGGGAGCAGTACTTC
TRBV19	once	-	TRBJ2-5	CASSIREQLKTQYF	TGTGCCAGTAGTATAAGAGAACAGTTAAAGACCCAGTACTTC
TRBV5-1	many	-	TRBJ2-3	CASSPGIFTDTQYF	TGCGCCAGCAGCCCCGGCATTTTCACAGATACGCAGTATTTT
TRBV2	-	TRBD1	TRBJ1-4	CASSETGPWNEKLFF	TGTGCCAGCAGTGAGACAGGGCCCTGGAACGAAAAACTGTTTTTT
TRBV3-1	few	TRBD1	TRBJ1-1	CASSQEPLTGQGAFF	TGTGCCAGCAGCCAAGAACCCCTCACCGGACAGGGAGCTTTCTTT
TRBV27	-	-	TRBJ2-7	CASGPPIYEQYF	TGTGCCTCCGGCCCCCCTATCTACGAGCAGTACTTC
TRBV28	many	-	TRBJ2-1	CASSPGQNEQFF	TGTGCCAGCAGTCCCGGACAGAATGAGCAGTTCTTC
TRBV7-9	few	TRBD2	TRBJ2-1	CASRPNGLALGEQFF	TGTGCCAGCAGACCTAATGGACTAGCCCTCGGGGAGCAGTTCTTC
TRBV28	many	-	TRBJ2-3	CASSSAGAGTDTQYF	TGTGCCAGCAGTTCCGCTGGGGCCGGAACAGATACGCAGTATTTT
TRBV12-3/TRBV12-4	many	-	TRBJ1-2	CASRYSRVGYGYTF	TGTGCCAGCAGGTACTCGAGGGTTGGGTATGGCTACACCTTC
TRBV2	many	TRBD1	TRBJ2-5	CASSGGQGPQETQYF	TGTGCCAGCAGTGGAGGACAGGGCCCCCAAGAGACCCAGTACTTC
TRBV11-1	many	-	TRBJ2-7	CASSRWTSYEQYF	TGTGCCAGCAGCCGCTGGACGAGCTACGAGCAGTACTTC
TRBV7-9	-	TRBD1	TRBJ1-1	CASSLQGAVRTEAFF	TGTGCCAGCAGCTTACAGGGGGCGGTGAGGACTGAAGCTTTCTTT
TRBV20-1	many	-	TRBJ2-1	CSASLASSYNEQFF	TGCAGTGCTAGCCTAGCGAGCTCCTACAATGAGCAGTTCTTC
TRBV24-1	many	TRBD1	TRBJ2-3	CATSDSSQQGWYADTQYF	TGTGCCACCAGTGATTCCTCGCAACAGGGGTGGTACGCAGATACGCAGTATTTT
TRBV12-3/TRBV12-4	many	-	TRBJ2-7	CASTPGGSSEQYF	TGTGCCAGCACCCCAGGAGGGAGTTCCGAGCAGTACTTC
TRBV28	many	TRBD1	TRBJ2-1	CASSGTGMFF	TGTGCCAGCAGCGGGACAGGGATGTTCTTC
TRBV4-1	-	-	TRBJ2-2	CASSQVTVGELFF	TGCGCCAGCAGCCAAGTAACAGTCGGGGAGCTGTTTTTT
TRBV19	many	TRBD1	TRBJ2-1	CASSIWDRGGYNEQFF	TGTGCCAGTAGTATATGGGACAGGGGAGGCTACAATGAGCAGTTCTTC
TRBV6-1	many	-	TRBJ1-4	CASSRGVSDEKLFF	TGTGCCAGCAGTAGAGGGGTCAGCGATGAAAAACTGTTTTTT
TRBV12-3/TRBV12-4	many	-	TRBJ1-1	CASSRTDLNTEAFF	TGTGCCAGCAGTAGGACGGACTTGAACACTGAAGCTTTCTTT
TRBV11-2	once	-	TRBJ2-7	CASSPDPKLGQYF	TGTGCCAGCAGCCCCGACCCCAAATTAGGGCAGTACTTC
TRBV7-2	many	-	TRBJ2-1	CASSKPPNEQFF	TGTGCCAGCAGCAAACCCCCCAATGAGCAGTTCTTC
TRBV5-4	few	-	TRBJ2-7	CASSAEVHSYEQYF	TGTGCCAGCAGTGCAGAGGTCCACTCCTACGAGCAGTACTTC
TRBV30	many	-	TRBJ2-7	CAWSVGGRYEQYF	TGTGCCTGGAGTGTAGGGGGGCGTTACGAGCAGTACTTC
TRBV10-2	many	-	TRBJ2-5	CASSEELWETQYF	TGCGCCAGCAGTGAGGAGCTTTGGGAGACCCAGTACTTC
TRBV30	many	-	TRBJ2-3	CSVSTDTQYF	TGCTCAGTGAGCACAGATACGCAGTATTTT
TRBV27	few	TRBD1	TRBJ2-5	CASSLSAGTGRETQYF	TGTGCCAGCAGTTTATCGGCCGGGACAGGGCGAGAGACCCAGTACTTC
TRBV27	-	-	TRBJ2-2	CASSRAGTNTGELFF	TGTGCCAGCAGTCGGGCAGGGACAAACACCGGGGAGCTGTTTTTT
TRBV6-1	many	-	TRBJ1-1	CASEEHLNTEAFF	TGTGCCAGCGAGGAGCACTTGAACACTGAAGCTTTCTTT
TRBV5-1	many	TRBD1	TRBJ2-5	CASSLGQGIAETQYF	TGCGCCAGCAGCTTGGGACAGGGGATTGCGGAGACCCAGTACTTC
TRBV2	-	-	TRBJ1-5	CASSDQTLSNQPQHF	TGTGCCAGCAGTGATCAGACCCTTAGCAATCAGCCCCAGCATTTT
TRBV29-1	-	TRBD2	TRBJ2-1	CSVTAGDYNEQFF	TGCAGCGTTACAGCGGGGGACTACAATGAGCAGTTCTTC